These 30 T cell receptor beta chains came from one sample sequenced in a study of blood T cell repertoires in COVID-19. Libraries were prepared by immunoSEQ multiplex PCR; TCRdb keeps only in-frame clonotypes and omits some of them. The sample gives under 200,000 clones, 85% to 90% of which show up once; 6% is in the top ten. Specimen: peripheral blood. Receptors originate from a man in his forties with active or convalescent COVID-19.

This sequence joins TRBV3-1 (or the pseudogene TRBV3-2) and TRBJ2-3, with D possibly matching TRBD2 (5 bases). This CDR3 region has 16 residues. CDR1 and CDR2 (germline): LGHDT, YNNKEL (reference sequence). Trimming stripped 3 bases from V and 3 bases from J, with 16 bases between. The CDR3 reads CASSHAPGGWTDTQYF. CDR3 bases: TGTGCCAGCAGCCACGCGCCAGGAGGTTGGACAGATACGCAGTATTTT.

The gene calls are TRBV10-3 and TRBJ1-2; D gene uncertain. This CDR3 is 15 amino acids long. V was trimmed by 0 bases and J by 5 bases, leaving 13 bases between them. In germline, CDR1 is ENHRY, CDR2 SYGVKD. The CDR3 DNA sequence: TGTGCCATCAGTGAGTCCCTTGGGCAGCTTTATGGCTACACCTTC. Its protein product is CAISESLGQLYGYTF.

The chain recombines TRBV27 with TRBJ1-5; 8 bases map to TRBD1. The CDR3 has 15 residues. V was clipped by 3 bases and J by 6 bases; unmatched bases: 7. The germline V gene encodes CDR1 MNHEY and CDR2 SMNVEV (reference sequence). The DNA for the CDR3 is TGTGCCAGCAGTTTTTCGGACAGGGCGGGTCAGCCCCAGCATTTT. Its translation: CASSFSDRAGQPQHF.

The V gene is TRBV14, the J gene TRBJ1-2; D uncertain. The CDR3 is 13 amino acids. V was trimmed by 4 bases and J by 2 bases, leaving 8 bases between them. CDR1 is SGHDN and CDR2 is FVKESK in the germline V gene. The CDR3, as DNA: TGTGCCAGCAGCCCAGGCATCAACTATGGCTACACCTTC. Translating gives CASSPGINYGYTF.

The CDR3 protein is CASNQDRYYVDEQYF. As DNA, the CDR3 is TGTGCCAGCAACCAAGACAGATACTACGTGGACGAGCAGTACTTC. The genes are TRBV6-5 and TRBJ2-7; TRBD1 is a possible D gene (5 bases). Germline V gene sequence: CDR1 MNHEY, CDR2 SVGAGI. Trimming left V 7 bases short and J 5 bases short, with 21 bases between. The CDR3 spans 15 residues.

This clone was seen only once. This rearrangement joins TRBV6-5 to TRBJ2-5, with TRBD1 matching 8 bases. Germline V lookup: CDR1 MNHEY, CDR2 SVGAGI. J was trimmed by 5 bases and V by 8 bases; bases with no gene match: 10. The CDR3 is 14 amino acids. Written as DNA, the CDR3 is TGTGCCAGCGGGACAGGCCCGCCCGGGGAGACCCAGTACTTC. Amino acids: CASGTGPPGETQYF.

The count of this clone is one. The V gene is TRBV2, the J gene TRBJ1-1, with 9 positions matching TRBD1. Germline-derived CDR1 and CDR2 are SNHLY and FYNNEI. The CDR3 has 13 residues. Losses at the gene ends were 6 bases for V and 6 bases for J; bases not matched to a gene: 5. CDR3: CASRPRTGAEAFF. DNA for the CDR3: TGTGCCAGCAGACCTCGGACAGGGGCTGAAGCTTTCTTT.

The chain combines TRBV5-1 with TRBJ1-3; D is undetermined. V lost 1 base, J lost 0 bases, and 11 bases lay in between. Germline V gene data show CDR1 as SGHRS and CDR2 as YFSETQ. The CDR3 runs to 16 residues. The CDR3 sequence is CASSLSEFPSGNTIYF. In DNA, the CDR3 is TGCGCCAGCAGCTTGTCTGAGTTCCCCTCTGGAAACACCATATATTTT.

The V and J genes are TRBV19 and TRBJ2-5, with D perhaps matching TRBD2 (6 bases). Trimming removed 5 bases at V and 4 bases at J, with 11 bases between. The germline CDR1 and CDR2 sequences are LNHDA and SQIVND (reference sequence). The CDR3 consists of 13 residues. The CDR3 is CASSLGAGETQYF. The CDR3, as DNA: TGTGCCAGTAGTCTAGGAGCGGGAGAGACCCAGTACTTC.

The rearrangement links TRBV7-9 to TRBJ1-2; TRBD1 matches at 8 bases. The V gene's germline CDR1 is SEHNR and CDR2 FQNEAQ (reference sequence). The CDR3 is 14 residues long. The J segment lost 7 bases and the V segment lost 2 bases, leaving 6 bases of the junction unmatched. This chain's CDR3 is CASSLTRTGSGYTF. The DNA of the CDR3 is TGTGCCAGCAGCTTAACCCGGACAGGGTCTGGCTACACCTTC.

This clone was counted once. J is TRBJ1-5 and V is TRBV7-9, with TRBD1 matching over 8 bases. The CDR3 contains 14 residues. The germline gives CDR1 SEHNR, CDR2 FQNEAQ (reference sequence). V lost 5 bases and J lost 4; bases outside the gene matches: 4. In nucleotides, the CDR3 is TGTGCCAGCAGCAATGACAGGGGTAATCAGCCCCAGCATTTT. Protein sequence: CASSNDRGNQPQHF.

The chain carries TRBV25-1 and TRBJ1-6; 10 nucleotides line up with TRBD1. CDR1 MGHDK and CDR2 SYGVNS come from the germline V gene. CDR3 length equals 18 residues. The trim removed 0 bases at V and 9 bases at J, leaving 11 bases unmatched. CDR3 protein: CASSEYRVGGTGVSPLHF. Written as DNA, the CDR3 is TGTGCCAGCAGTGAATATAGGGTTGGCGGGACAGGGGTTTCACCCCTCCACTTT.

The V gene is TRBV19, the J gene TRBJ1-3; D perhaps matches TRBD1 (5 bases). Between the trimmed V and J ends, which lost 7 bases and 2 bases, there was a span of 12 bases. Germline loops: CDR1 LNHDA, CDR2 SQIVND (reference sequence). The CDR3 runs 14 residues. CDR3 bases: TGTGCCAGTACTCCGCTGACAGCTGGAAACACCATATATTTT. Its translation: CASTPLTAGNTIYF.

This chain uses TRBV7-6 with TRBJ1-1; 7 bases match TRBD1. CDR1 is SGHVS, CDR2 FNYEAQ, per germline. The CDR3 extends over 15 amino acids. Unmatched junction bases numbered 10, after V lost 5 bases and J lost 4 bases. Here the CDR3 DNA reads TGTGCCAGCAGCGAGAGACAGGGTATTGGCACTGAAGCTTTCTTT. This sequence encodes CASSERQGIGTEAFF. Full variable domain (missing parts from reference TRBV7-6 and TRBJ1-1): GAGVSQSPRYKVTKRGQDVALRCDPISGHVSLYWYRQALGQGPEFLTYFNYEAQQDKSGLPNDRFSAERPEGSISTLTIQRTEQRDSAMYRCASSERQGIGTEAFFGQGTRLTVV.

This clone was seen more than once but under ten times. This chain uses TRBV5-1 with TRBJ1-1; D perhaps matches TRBD1 (5 bases). The CDR3 runs to 14 residues. Trimming cost V 0 bases and J 1 base, with 7 bases left between them. CDR1 is SGHRS and CDR2 is YFSETQ in the germline V gene. In nucleotides, the CDR3 is TGCGCCAGCAGCTTGGACAGGCCGAACACTGAAGCTTTCTTT. It is translated as CASSLDRPNTEAFF.

The J gene is TRBJ2-7, the V gene TRBV16; D possibly corresponds to TRBD2 (5 bases). V lost 5 bases and J 6 bases, leaving 11 bases between the germline ends. CDR1 and CDR2 (germline): KGHSY, FQNENV. The CDR3 is 12 amino acids. The CDR3 here is CASSSDYLEQYF. CDR3 nucleotides: TGTGCCAGCAGCTCCGACTATCTCGAGCAGTACTTC. Supplemented by reference TRBV16 and TRBJ2-7, the full variable domain reads GEEVAQTPKHLVRGEGQKAKLYCAPIKGHSYVFWYQQVLKNEFKFLISFQNENVFDETGMPKERFSAKCLPNSPCSLEIQATKLEDSAVYFCASSSDYLEQYFGPGTRLTVT.

This chain connects TRBV7-2 to TRBJ2-1, with 7 bases identical to TRBD1. V was pared by 5 bases and J by 6 bases, with 13 bases of the junction left unmatched. Germline values: CDR1 SGHTA, CDR2 FQGNSA. This CDR3 has 16 amino acids. The CDR3: CASSTEGTVMINEQFF. Here the CDR3 DNA reads TGTGCCAGCAGCACCGAGGGGACAGTTATGATCAATGAGCAGTTCTTC.

The chain carries TRBV3-1 (or the pseudogene TRBV3-2) and TRBJ2-1, with 10 bases identical to TRBD2. V dropped 0 bases and J dropped 5; count of bases not matched to a gene: 7. The germline CDR1 and CDR2 sequences are LGHDT and YNNKEL (reference sequence). CDR3 length: 17 amino acids. For the CDR3, the DNA is TGTGCCAGCAGCCAAGAGGGGCTAGCGGGAGTTAACAATGAGCAGTTCTTC. This encodes CASSQEGLAGVNNEQFF.

The chain couples TRBV6-4 to TRBJ2-1; maybe TRBD1 (5 bases). CDR3 size: 13 residues. Germline assignment: CDR1 MRHNA and CDR2 SNTAGT. V gave up 6 bases and J gave up 6 bases, with 12 bases separating them. DNA of the CDR3: TGTGCCAGCAGAAACCAGGGTAGCAATGAGCAGTTCTTC. It codes for CASRNQGSNEQFF.

The gene calls are TRBV5-4 and TRBJ2-2, with TRBD1 as a possible D gene (6 bases). V dropped 0 bases and J dropped 1 base, with 7 bases sitting between them. Germline V CDR1 and CDR2: SGHNT, YYREEE (reference sequence). The CDR3 is made up of 15 amino acids. CDR3: CASSLGTENTGELFF. In DNA form, the CDR3 reads TGTGCCAGCAGCTTGGGGACAGAGAACACCGGGGAGCTGTTTTTT.

The DNA of the CDR3 is TGTGCATCTCACCGGGACAGTCTAATTGGGGGCACTGAAGCTTTCTTT. Its protein is CASHRDSLIGGTEAFF. The chain has TRBV19 and TRBJ1-1; 7 nucleotides align to TRBD1. Per the germline V gene, CDR1 is LNHDA and CDR2 is SQIVND (reference sequence). This CDR3 contains 16 residues. Supplemented by reference TRBV19 and TRBJ1-1, the full variable domain reads DGGITQSPKYLFRKEGQNVTLSCEQNLNHDAMYWYRQDPGQGLRLIYYSQIVNDFQKGDIAEGYSVSREKKESFPLTVTSAQKNPTAFYLCASHRDSLIGGTEAFFGQGTRLTVV.

The CDR3 here is CASNPGEGNQPQHF. The CDR3 region has the DNA TGTGCCTCCAACCCAGGGGAAGGCAATCAGCCCCAGCATTTT. The V and J genes are TRBV10-3 and TRBJ1-5; possible D gene TRBD1, 6 bases. The CDR3 extends over 14 amino acids. The V end was cut by 11 bases, the J end by 2 bases, with 16 bases between. Germline V CDR1 and CDR2: ENHRY, SYGVKD.

J is TRBJ2-7 and V is TRBV29-1; 8 positions match TRBD1. Per the germline V gene, CDR1 is SQVTM and CDR2 is ANQGSEA. CDR3 length equals 15 residues. V gave up 0 bases and J gave up 2 bases; unmatched junction bases: 6. DNA for the CDR3: TGCAGCGTTGAAGAGGGGACAGGACTGACCTACGAGCAGTACTTC. Its translation: CSVEEGTGLTYEQYF.

V gene TRBV6-1 combines with J gene TRBJ1-5; 7 bases line up with TRBD1. There are 15 residues in the CDR3. Trimming cost V 0 bases and J 9 bases; bases outside gene matches: 8. Germline loops: CDR1 MNHNS, CDR2 SASEGT. The CDR3, as DNA: TGTGCCAGCAGTGAAGCGTGGCAGGGGGGTTGGCCCCAGCATTTT. This sequence encodes CASSEAWQGGWPQHF.

In this sample, this clone turned up a few times. The CDR3 DNA reads TGTGCCAGCAGCCGGCGGGGGTTACCCTGGAGCTACACCTTC. Protein product: CASSRRGLPWSYTF. This chain links TRBV11-2 with TRBJ1-2; D might be TRBD1 (5 bases). The CDR3 runs 14 residues. V was pared by 5 bases and J by 9 bases, with 19 bases between. Per germline, CDR1 SGHAT and CDR2 FQNNGV.

The chain is built from TRBV29-1 and TRBJ2-1; D may be TRBD1 (6 bases). Germline assignment: CDR1 SQVTM and CDR2 ANQGSEA. V was cut by 6 bases and J by 2 bases, with 14 bases left in between. This CDR3 region has 14 residues. The CDR3 sequence: CSVEQGLTYNEQFF. The CDR3 DNA follows: TGCAGCGTGGAACAGGGATTAACCTACAATGAGCAGTTCTTC.

This clone was seen once. The chain uses TRBV3-1 (or the pseudogene TRBV3-2) and TRBJ1-2; 7 nucleotides agree with TRBD1. The CDR3 extends over 14 amino acids. Germline values: CDR1 LGHDT, CDR2 YNNKEL (reference sequence). J gave up 8 bases and V 1 base, and 7 bases lay outside the gene matches. CDR3 residues: CASSQAVQGSGYTF. The CDR3, as DNA: TGTGCCAGCAGCCAAGCGGTACAGGGGAGCGGCTACACCTTC.

The chain joins TRBV19 to TRBJ1-5; D remains unclear. CDR3 length: 15 residues. Germline V gives CDR1 LNHDA, CDR2 SQIVND (reference sequence). Trimming took 3 bases from V and 3 from J, leaving 12 bases between them. The CDR3 is CASSINSLSNQPQHF. CDR3 nucleotides: TGTGCCAGTAGTATTAACAGCCTTTCCAATCAGCCCCAGCATTTT.

The chain joins TRBV11-3 to TRBJ2-1, with 10 bases matching TRBD2. Losses at the gene ends were 1 base for V and 4 bases for J; bases not matched to a gene: 7. Germline V gives CDR1 SGHNT, CDR2 YENEEA. There are 17 residues in the CDR3. CDR3: CASSLVSGRGYYNEQFF. The CDR3, as DNA: TGTGCCAGCAGCTTAGTCAGCGGGAGGGGTTATTACAATGAGCAGTTCTTC.

The V call is TRBV12-3 or TRBV12-4, the J call TRBJ2-4; D is possibly TRBD2 (5 bases). The CDR3 contains 12 residues. V was cut by 8 bases and J by 6 bases, with 11 bases left in between. CDR3 residues: CASSPRGNIQYF. For the CDR3, the DNA is TGTGCCAGCTCACCACGGGGAAACATTCAGTACTTC.